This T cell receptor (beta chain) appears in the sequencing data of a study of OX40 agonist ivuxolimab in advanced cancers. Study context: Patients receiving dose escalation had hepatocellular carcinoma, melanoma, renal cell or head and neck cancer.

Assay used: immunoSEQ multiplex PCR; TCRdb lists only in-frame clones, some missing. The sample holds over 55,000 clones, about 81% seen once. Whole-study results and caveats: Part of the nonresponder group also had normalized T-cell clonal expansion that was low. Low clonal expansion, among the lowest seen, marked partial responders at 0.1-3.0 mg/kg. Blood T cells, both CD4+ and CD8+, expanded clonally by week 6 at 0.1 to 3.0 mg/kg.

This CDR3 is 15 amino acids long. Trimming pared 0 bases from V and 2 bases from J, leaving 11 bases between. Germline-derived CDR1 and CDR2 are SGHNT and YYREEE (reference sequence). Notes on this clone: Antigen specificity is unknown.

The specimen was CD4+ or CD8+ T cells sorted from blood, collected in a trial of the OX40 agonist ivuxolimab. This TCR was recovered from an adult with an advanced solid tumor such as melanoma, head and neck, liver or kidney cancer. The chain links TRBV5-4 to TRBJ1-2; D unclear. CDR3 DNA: TGTGCCAGCAGCTTGGCCTCGGACGGCAACTATGGCTACACCTTC. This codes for CASSLASDGNYGYTF.